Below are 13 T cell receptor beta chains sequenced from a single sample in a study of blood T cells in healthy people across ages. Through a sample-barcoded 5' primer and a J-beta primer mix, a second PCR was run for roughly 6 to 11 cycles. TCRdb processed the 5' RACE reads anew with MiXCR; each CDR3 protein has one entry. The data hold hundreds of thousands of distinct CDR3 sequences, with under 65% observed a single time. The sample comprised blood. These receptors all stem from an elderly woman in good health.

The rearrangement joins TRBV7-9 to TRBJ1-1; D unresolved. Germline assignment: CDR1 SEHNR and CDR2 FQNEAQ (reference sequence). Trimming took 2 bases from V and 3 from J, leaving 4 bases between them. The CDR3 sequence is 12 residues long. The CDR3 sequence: CASSLSYTEAFF. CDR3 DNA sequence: TGTGCCAGCAGCTTAAGTTACACTGAAGCTTTCTTT.

CDR3 in amino acids: CASSEFRGVETQYF. The CDR3, as DNA: TGTGCCAGCAGTGAATTTCGAGGGGTCGAGACCCAGTACTTC. This chain links TRBV25-1 with TRBJ2-5, with D possibly being TRBD1 or TRBD2 (5 bases each). V dropped 1 base and J dropped 5 bases, with 11 bases sitting between them. Germline V gene lookup returns CDR1 MGHDK and CDR2 SYGVNS. The CDR3 covers 14 residues.

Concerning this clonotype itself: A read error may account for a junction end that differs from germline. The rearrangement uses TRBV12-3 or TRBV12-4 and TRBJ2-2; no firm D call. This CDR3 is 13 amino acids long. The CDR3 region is CAGSFRGTGELFF. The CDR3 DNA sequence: TGTGCCGGCAGTTTTCGCGGCACCGGGGAGCTGTTTTTT.

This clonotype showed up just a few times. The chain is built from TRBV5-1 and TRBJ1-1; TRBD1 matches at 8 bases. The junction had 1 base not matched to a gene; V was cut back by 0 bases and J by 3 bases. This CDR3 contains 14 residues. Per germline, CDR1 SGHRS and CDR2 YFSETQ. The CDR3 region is CASSLVGQDTEAFF. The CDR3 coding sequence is TGCGCCAGCAGCTTGGTGGGACAGGACACTGAAGCTTTCTTT.

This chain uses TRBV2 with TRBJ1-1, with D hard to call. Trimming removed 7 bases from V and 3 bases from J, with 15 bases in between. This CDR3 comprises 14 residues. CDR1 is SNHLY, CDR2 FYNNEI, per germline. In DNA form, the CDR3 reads TGTGCCAGCACCCTCGGACTGATGTACACTGAAGCTTTCTTT. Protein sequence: CASTLGLMYTEAFF.

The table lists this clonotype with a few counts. CDR3 nucleotides: TGTGCCAGCAGCCCCCAAGCAGGGACATATTCACCCCTCCACTTT. It codes for CASSPQAGTYSPLHF. This sequence joins TRBV7-3 and TRBJ1-6; a possible D gene is TRBD1 (6 bases). Looked up from germline, CDR1 is SGHTA and CDR2 is FQGTGA. There are 15 residues in the CDR3. V lost 5 bases and J lost 8, with 16 bases in between.

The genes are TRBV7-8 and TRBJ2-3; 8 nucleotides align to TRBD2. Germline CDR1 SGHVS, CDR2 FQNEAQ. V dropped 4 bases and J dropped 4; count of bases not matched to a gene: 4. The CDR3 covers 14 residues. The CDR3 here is CASSSGTRPDTQYF. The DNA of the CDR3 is TGTGCCAGCAGCTCCGGGACTAGACCAGATACGCAGTATTTT.

Here the CDR3 DNA reads TGTGCCAGCAGCGGCCTGACAGTTAACTCCTACGAGCAGTACTTC. Protein: CASSGLTVNSYEQYF. The chain carries TRBV13 and TRBJ2-7; a possible D gene is TRBD1 (5 bases). The germline V gene encodes CDR1 PRHDT and CDR2 FYEKMQ (reference sequence). The CDR3 has 15 amino acids. The V gene lost 5 bases and the J gene lost 0 bases, with 14 bases spanning the gap.

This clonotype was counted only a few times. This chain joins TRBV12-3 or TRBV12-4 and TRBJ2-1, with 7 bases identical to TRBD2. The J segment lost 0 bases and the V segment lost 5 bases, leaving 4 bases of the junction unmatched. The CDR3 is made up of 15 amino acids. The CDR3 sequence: CASSKTSDSYNEQFF. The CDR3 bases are TGTGCCAGCAGTAAAACTAGCGACTCCTACAATGAGCAGTTCTTC.

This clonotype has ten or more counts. CDR3 in DNA: TGCAGTGCTCACCATGCCGGGACAGGAGCCTACGAGCAGTACTTC. This translates into CSAHHAGTGAYEQYF. V gene TRBV20-1 combines with J gene TRBJ2-7; 8 positions match TRBD1. Germline V lookup: CDR1 DFQATT, CDR2 SNEGSKA (reference sequence). V was pared by 5 bases and J by 2 bases, with 11 bases of the junction left unmatched. CDR3 length: 15 residues.

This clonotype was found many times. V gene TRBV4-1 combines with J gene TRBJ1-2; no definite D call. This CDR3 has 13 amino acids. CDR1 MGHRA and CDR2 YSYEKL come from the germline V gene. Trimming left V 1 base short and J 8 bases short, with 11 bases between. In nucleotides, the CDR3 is TGCGCCAGCAGCCAAGTCGGGTTAGAGGGCTACACCTTC. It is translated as CASSQVGLEGYTF.

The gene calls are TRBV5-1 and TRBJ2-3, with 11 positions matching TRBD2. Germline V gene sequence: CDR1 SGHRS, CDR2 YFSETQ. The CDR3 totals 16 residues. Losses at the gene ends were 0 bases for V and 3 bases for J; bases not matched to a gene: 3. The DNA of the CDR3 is TGCGCCAGCAGCTTGGGGGGACTAGCGGCAACAGATACGCAGTATTTT. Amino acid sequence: CASSLGGLAATDTQYF.

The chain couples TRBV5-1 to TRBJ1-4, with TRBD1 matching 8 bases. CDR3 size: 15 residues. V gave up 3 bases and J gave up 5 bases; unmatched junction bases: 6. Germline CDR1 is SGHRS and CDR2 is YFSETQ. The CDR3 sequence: CASSSARTGNEKLFF. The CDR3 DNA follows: TGCGCCAGCAGCTCGGCGAGGACAGGGAATGAAAAACTGTTTTTT.